The clone carrying this T cell receptor (beta chain) showed up just a few times. Its antigen is unknown. The sample belongs to a study of molecular identifiers for immune sequencing clone quantification. General study findings and limits: Clones above 20 RNA copies contained over 99% of effector molecules and under 1% of naive molecules.

Bulk TCR library preparation followed previously described methods with listed TCR primers. TCRdb re-called the PCR reads through MiXCR, storing one row per CDR3 protein. The data contain hundreds of thousands of distinct CDR3 sequences, over 25% of them singletons. Germline V lookup: CDR1 LGHNA, CDR2 YSLEER. The CDR3 sequence is 17 residues long. V lost 0 bases, J lost 4 bases, and 16 bases lay in between. Naive CD8 sequencing libraries were generated from approximately 20,000 to 1,000,000 sorted cells, with 10%, 30% or 50% RNA as input. In the sort, naive CD8 T cells were defined as CD8+CD4-CCR7+CD45RA+.

This TCR derives from a human donor in good health. Some libraries in this study had Jurkat cell RNA spiked in. Sequenced sample: naive CD8+ T cells from blood, with Jurkat cell RNA spiked in. Subset given: FACS-sorted CD8+CD4-CCR7+CD45RA+ naive T cells. The chain couples TRBV4-3 to TRBJ1-5; D is perhaps TRBD1 (6 bases). The CDR3 here is CASSQDMGALGNQPQHF. In nucleotides, the CDR3 is TGCGCCAGCAGCCAAGATATGGGGGCCCTCGGTAATCAGCCCCAGCATTTT.